A selection of T cell receptor beta chains follows, all from one sample in a study of T cells in Graves' hyperthyroidism and ophthalmopathy. A single record per CDR3 protein comes from TCRdb applying MiXCR to the multiplex PCR reads. The repertoire holds about 610,000 distinct CDR3 sequences, with about 16% as singletons. Sequencing input: blood. These receptors were collected from a woman aged 40 to 50 with Graves' ophthalmopathy. Each CDR3 is given with its conserved first and last residue. The order of the fields is clone size, D gene, V gene, J gene, CDR3 protein, CDR3 DNA. The D gene is left open where the match is weak. Size tells how often a clone was seen (once, few, many) or the class of an expanded clone, and some rows leave it out.

>once|TRBD2|TRBV7-3|TRBJ2-3
CASSLRTSGGALDTQYF
TGTGCCAGCAGCTTAAGGACTAGCGGGGGGGCTTTAGATACGCAGTATTTT
>few|TRBD2|TRBV7-6|TRBJ2-1
CASSLARTSHEQFF
TGTGCCAGCAGCTTAGCGAGGACTAGTCATGAGCAGTTCTTC
>few|NA|TRBV10-3|TRBJ2-3
CAISESSPDTQYF
TGTGCCATCAGTGAGTCGAGTCCGGATACGCAGTATTTT
>few|TRBD1|TRBV4-1|TRBJ2-7
CASSQVGAKGASYEQYF
TGCGCCAGCAGCCAAGTTGGAGCTAAGGGGGCTTCCTACGAGCAGTACTTC
>many|NA|TRBV13|TRBJ2-7
CASSLGGRQSYEQYF
TGTGCCAGCAGCTTAGGCGGACGACAGAGCTACGAGCAGTACTTC
>many|NA|TRBV30|TRBJ2-2
CALSSEATTGELFF
TGTGCTCTTAGCTCGGAGGCGACTACCGGGGAGCTGTTTTTT
>NA|NA|TRBV18|TRBJ1-3
CASSPQDFSLAGNTIYF
TGTGCCAGCTCACCTCAGGACTTCTCCTTGGCTGGAAACACCATATATTTT
>few|NA|TRBV3-1|TRBJ2-5
CASRGGRGAETQYF
TGTGCCAGCAGGGGGGGGCGGGGCGCGGAGACCCAGTACTTC
>NA|NA|TRBV9|TRBJ2-4
CASSPEVRLAKNIQYF
TGTGCCAGCAGCCCCGAGGTCCGGTTAGCCAAAAACATTCAGTACTTC
>many|TRBD2|TRBV6-1|TRBJ2-2
CASSWTSATGELFF
TGTGCCAGCAGTTGGACTAGCGCAACCGGGGAGCTGTTTTTT
>few|NA|TRBV6-1|TRBJ2-3
CASRSGQSTDTQYF
TGTGCCAGCAGATCTGGACAGAGCACAGATACGCAGTATTTT
>NA|TRBD1|TRBV7-9|TRBJ2-2
CASSPPGTGVGELFF
TGTGCCAGCAGCCCCCCCGGGACAGGGGTCGGGGAGCTGTTTTTT
>few|NA|TRBV7-9|TRBJ2-5
CASSEGGGETQYF
TGTGCCAGCAGCGAAGGGGGGGGGGAGACCCAGTACTTC
>few|NA|TRBV3-1|TRBJ1-3
CASSQGRPGSGNTIYF
TGTGCCAGCAGCCAAGGTCGCCCCGGGAGTGGAAACACCATATATTTT
>many|NA|TRBV5-6|TRBJ2-7
CATHSGTGSDYEQYF
TGTGCCACCCACTCCGGAACAGGGTCAGACTACGAGCAGTACTTC
>many|NA|TRBV6-1|TRBJ2-7
CASSEGETYEQYF
TGTGCCAGCAGTGAGGGGGAAACCTACGAGCAGTACTTC
>many|TRBD1|TRBV30|TRBJ1-2
CAWGFRGLDYGYTF
TGTGCCTGGGGGTTCAGGGGGCTCGACTATGGCTACACCTTC
>NA|NA|TRBV20-1|TRBJ1-2
CSASGPYGYTF
TGCAGTGCTAGTGGCCCCTATGGCTACACCTTC
>many|NA|TRBV5-1|TRBJ2-7
CASSLGAGNDEQYF
TGCGCCAGCAGCTTGGGAGCAGGGAACGACGAGCAGTACTTC
>many|TRBD2|TRBV7-9|TRBJ2-7
CASSFGAGPYEQYF
TGTGCCAGCAGCTTTGGAGCGGGGCCATACGAGCAGTACTTC
>few|TRBD1|TRBV5-1|TRBJ2-7
CASDPGQGTTKSSYEQYF
TGCGCCAGTGACCCGGGACAGGGAACGACAAAAAGCTCCTACGAGCAGTACTTC
>NA|TRBD1|TRBV2|TRBJ2-3
CASSESVAGGRDTQYF
TGTGCCAGCAGTGAATCCGTGGCAGGGGGCCGGGATACGCAGTATTTT
>NA|NA|TRBV28|TRBJ1-1
CASPEPTEAFF
TGTGCCTCCCCGGAGCCAACTGAAGCTTTCTTT
>many|TRBD2|TRBV2|TRBJ2-3
CASSSSGVSDTQYF
TGTGCCAGCAGTTCAAGCGGGGTATCAGATACGCAGTATTTT
>few|TRBD2|TRBV10-3|TRBJ2-7
CAIRGGEGPYEQYF
TGTGCCATCCGGGGGGGGGAGGGCCCGTACGAGCAGTACTTC
>many|NA|TRBV28|TRBJ2-7
CASSLDTSYEQYF
TGTGCCAGCAGTTTAGACACTTCCTACGAGCAGTACTTC
>NA|TRBD1|TRBV14|TRBJ2-3
CASSDHDRVRTDTQYF
TGTGCCAGCAGCGATCATGACAGGGTCAGGACAGATACGCAGTATTTT
>NA|NA|TRBV29-1|TRBJ2-7
CSGILDPDSYEQYF
TGCAGCGGAATACTAGACCCAGATTCCTACGAGCAGTACTTC
>NA|NA|TRBV7-9|TRBJ2-7
CASSPRGTPGEQYF
TGTGCCAGCAGCCCTCGCGGGACCCCGGGGGAGCAGTACTTC